This TCR beta chain was captured by sequencing in a study of blood T cell repertoires in COVID-19. The protocol was immunoSEQ multiplex PCR, while the TCRdb copy is restricted to in-frame clones and leaves out a portion. Of 170,000 or so clones detected, around 90% appear once; the ten largest clones hold about 2.5%. Germline CDR1 and CDR2: PRHDT and FYEKMQ (reference sequence). This CDR3 is 16 amino acids long. V was pared by 6 bases and J by 2 bases, with 8 bases of the junction left unmatched. The chain recombines TRBV13 with TRBJ2-1; 9 bases align to TRBD1. The sample comprised peripheral blood. The origin of this receptor is a middle-aged man with active or convalescent COVID-19. The CDR3 sequence: CASSQGQGQTYNEQFF. CDR3 bases: TGTGCCAGCAGTCAAGGACAGGGGCAGACCTACAATGAGCAGTTCTTC.